This TCR beta chain is from a study of CD8+ T cells in alopecia areata. Study-level findings and limits: An increase in clonality over normal scalp was evident in lesional scalp, especially alopecia totalis/universalis. Normal skin's resident alphabeta T cells are sequenced alongside lesional scalp T cells.

The V segment lost 4 bases and the J segment 1 base; nucleotides outside the gene matches: 6. This CDR3 contains 15 residues. Germline V gene sequence: CDR1 SGHRS, CDR2 YFSETQ. Following RNA extraction, reverse transcription yielded cDNA that acted as the sequencing template. Measured with immunoSEQ multiplex PCR; TCRdb has only the in-frame clones, and not every one. The table shows about 190,000 clones, with approximately 59% occurring only once. A few counts support this clone. Its antigen is still unknown. This TCR came from a human donor with alopecia areata. Sequences were derived from CD4+ T cells sorted from blood, sampled at week 0. The chain has TRBV5-1 and TRBJ2-5, with 8 bases identical to TRBD1. The CDR3 region is CASSLRGTGQETQYF. DNA for the CDR3: TGCGCCAGCAGCCTGAGAGGGACAGGCCAAGAGACCCAGTACTTC.